This entry lists 20 T cell receptor beta chains sequenced from one sample in a study of T cells in localized non-small cell lung cancer. Sequenced by immunoSEQ multiplex PCR; TCRdb stores in-frame clones only, minus some. The sample comprises 45,000 to 70,000 clones, 75% to 90% of which are singletons, and about 5% rests with the top ten. This specimen was peripheral blood, taken before any cancer treatment. The receptors derive from a woman aged 35 to 70 with stage I lung adenocarcinoma.

This chain uses TRBV7-2 with TRBJ1-1, with D possibly matching TRBD1 (6 bases). CDR1 and CDR2 (germline): SGHTA, FQGNSA. The CDR3 sequence is 12 residues long. Trimming pared 3 bases from V and 5 bases from J, leaving 7 bases between. The CDR3 spells CASSFTGTEAFF. For the CDR3, the DNA is TGTGCCAGCAGCTTTACAGGGACTGAAGCTTTCTTT.

This rearrangement joins TRBV27 to TRBJ2-1; 8 nucleotides match TRBD1. This CDR3 spans 16 amino acids. Germline CDR1 is MNHEY and CDR2 is SMNVEV (reference sequence). Trimming removed 3 bases from V and 5 bases from J; junction bases left unmatched: 9. The CDR3 region is CASSFYGTGLNNEQFF. In nucleotides, the CDR3 is TGTGCCAGCAGTTTCTACGGGACAGGACTAAACAATGAGCAGTTCTTC.

CDR3 nucleotides: TGTGCCAGCAGCTTAACCAGGGGGCATGAGCAGTTCTTC. The encoded protein is CASSLTRGHEQFF. V gene TRBV13 combines with J gene TRBJ2-1, with 8 bases identical to TRBD1. The CDR3 is 13 residues long. V shed 2 bases, J shed 8 bases, and the junction held 2 bases outside the gene matches. CDR1 and CDR2 from the germline V gene are PRHDT and FYEKMQ (reference sequence).

CDR3 bases: TGTGCCACCAGCAGAGATCGGACAGAAGAGACCCAGTACTTC. This encodes CATSRDRTEETQYF. The chain recombines TRBV15 with TRBJ2-5; TRBD1 might be the D (6 bases). This CDR3 comprises 14 residues. CDR1 LNHNV and CDR2 YYDKDF come from the germline V gene (reference sequence). Trimming shortened V by 0 bases and J by 3 bases, and 8 bases separated the two germline ends.

V is TRBV7-9 and J is TRBJ1-2; D possibly corresponds to TRBD1 (6 bases). The CDR3 totals 15 residues. From germline, CDR1 is SEHNR and CDR2 FQNEAQ (reference sequence). With 3 bases removed from V and 6 bases from J, the gap between germline ends came to 17 bases. The CDR3 coding sequence is TGTGCCAGCAGCTTCGGGGTACAGGGAAACCATGGCTACACCTTC. Protein sequence: CASSFGVQGNHGYTF.

This clone was recorded a few times. The rearrangement joins TRBV6-1 to TRBJ2-3; D possibly corresponds to TRBD1 (6 bases). Trimming left V 3 bases short and J 5 bases short, with 9 bases between. Germline loops: CDR1 MNHNS, CDR2 SASEGT. The CDR3 sequence is 13 residues long. The DNA of the CDR3 is TGTGCCAGCAGTGAGCAGGGGAGAGATACGCAGTATTTT. It yields the protein CASSEQGRDTQYF.

The rearrangement joins TRBV19 to TRBJ1-5; possible D gene TRBD1, 6 bases. V was shortened by 5 bases and J by 4 bases, with 12 bases between the two germline ends. The CDR3 has 14 amino acids. Germline CDR1 is LNHDA and CDR2 is SQIVND (reference sequence). The CDR3 DNA is TGTGCCAGTAGTCCTCGACAGGATAATCAGCCCCAGCATTTT. As protein: CASSPRQDNQPQHF.

The chain carries TRBV5-6 and TRBJ1-2; 9 bases match TRBD1. There are 18 residues in the CDR3. Germline V gene sequence: CDR1 SGHDT, CDR2 YYEEEE. V shed 0 bases and J 6 bases; nucleotides not matched to a gene: 15. The CDR3 region has the DNA TGTGCCAGCAGCTTGGGTGTCCTCCGGGACAGGGTTACGAATGGCTACACCTTC. It yields the protein CASSLGVLRDRVTNGYTF.

The chain employs TRBV12-2 and TRBJ1-1. TRBV12-2 is a known pseudogene. The CDR3 is 18 amino acids. The CDR3 spells CASRPGRGIRPMNTEAFF. The CDR3 bases are TGTGCAAGTCGCCCCGGGAGGGGGATTCGACCTATGAACACTGAAGCTTTCTTT.

J is TRBJ1-3 and V is TRBV6-5; 9 bases fit TRBD1. This CDR3 comprises 15 residues. Trimming at V came to 0 bases and at J to 8 bases, leaving 5 bases not matched to a gene. Per germline, CDR1 MNHEY and CDR2 SVGAGI. Here the CDR3 DNA reads TGTGCCAGCAGTTACTCGTACAGGGGGCGAGACACCATATATTTT. It translates to CASSYSYRGRDTIYF.

This chain connects TRBV7-2 to TRBJ1-2; no clear D gene. V lost 1 base and J 1 base, leaving 7 bases between the germline ends. Germline assignment: CDR1 SGHTA and CDR2 FQGNSA. CDR3 length equals 14 residues. The DNA for the CDR3 is TGTGCCAGCAGCTTAGGCCGACATAACTATGGCTACACCTTC. It yields the protein CASSLGRHNYGYTF.

The table lists this clone with a count of one. The chain links TRBV11-3 to TRBJ2-3; 14 bases align to TRBD2. The CDR3 runs 18 residues. The V segment lost 1 base and the J segment 1 base; nucleotides outside the gene matches: 4. Germline CDR1 reads SGHNT; CDR2 reads YENEEA. Here the CDR3 DNA reads TGTGCCAGCAGCTTAGCTGGGACTAGCGGGGGTCGCACAGATACGCAGTATTTT. It specifies CASSLAGTSGGRTDTQYF.

This clone was seen just once. V is TRBV28 and J is TRBJ1-5; D is ambiguous. Germline lookup yields CDR1 MDHEN and CDR2 SYDVKM. Trimming cost V 6 bases and J 0 bases, with 15 bases left between them. The CDR3 loop spans 16 amino acids. This chain's CDR3 is CASSKGRTFSNQPQHF. The DNA for the CDR3 is TGTGCCAGCAGCAAGGGTCGGACCTTTAGCAATCAGCCCCAGCATTTT.

The chain joins TRBV2 to TRBJ1-1; 7 positions agree with TRBD1. CDR3 length: 14 amino acids. The germline V gene has CDR1 SNHLY and CDR2 FYNNEI. Germline trimming cut 2 bases from V and 1 base from J; bases unmatched to any gene: 1. The DNA for the CDR3 is TGTGCCAGCAGTGAATGGACAGGGAACACTGAAGCTTTCTTT. This codes for CASSEWTGNTEAFF.

This rearrangement joins TRBV7-7 to TRBJ2-1; 8 bases match TRBD1. In germline, CDR1 is SSHAT, CDR2 FNYEAQ (reference sequence). The CDR3 length is 13 residues. Germline trimming cut 4 bases from V and 9 bases from J; bases unmatched to any gene: 5. The CDR3 DNA sequence: TGTGCCAGCAGCTCAGACAGGGGTGGTGAGCAGTTCTTC. This encodes CASSSDRGGEQFF.

This clone was detected only a few times. One junction end does not reproduce the germline sequence, and a read error may be involved. V and J are TRBV4-1 and TRBJ2-7; 9 bases are a match to TRBD2. Germline CDR1 is MGHRA and CDR2 is YSYEKL. This CDR3 contains 14 residues. CDR3 in DNA: TGCGCCAGCAGCCAAGATCTTTTAGCGGGGGAAACCAACTTC. Its protein product is CASSQDLLAGETNF.

V gene TRBV19 combines with J gene TRBJ1-1; 8 bases are a match to TRBD1. Trimming took 6 bases from V and 4 from J; bases not matched to a gene: 4. This CDR3 has 13 residues. Germline V gene data show CDR1 as LNHDA and CDR2 as SQIVND (reference sequence). The CDR3 region is CASRPQGGTEAFF. CDR3 sequence (DNA): TGTGCCAGTAGACCACAGGGGGGCACTGAAGCTTTCTTT.

In its sample, this clone was seen a few times. CDR3 nucleotides: TGTGCCAGCATCCCCTCAGGGAAGGAGACCCAGTACTTC. The encoded protein is CASIPSGKETQYF. The gene calls are TRBV7-9 and TRBJ2-5; maybe TRBD1 (5 bases). Trimming removed 7 bases from V and 5 bases from J, with 14 bases in between. Per germline, CDR1 SEHNR and CDR2 FQNEAQ (reference sequence). The CDR3 has 13 residues. Based on the CDR3 plus reference TRBV7-9 and TRBJ2-5, the full variable domain is DTGVSQNPRHKITKRGQNVTFRCDPISEHNRLYWYRQTLGQGPEFLTYFQNEAQLEKSRLLSDRFSAERPKGSFSTLEIQRTEQGDSAMYLCASIPSGKETQYFGPGTRLLVL.

The chain has TRBV19 and TRBJ2-2; 9 bases are a match to TRBD1. Germline lookup yields CDR1 LNHDA and CDR2 SQIVND (reference sequence). The CDR3 extends over 15 amino acids. The V segment lost 7 bases and the J segment 1 base; nucleotides outside the gene matches: 4. The CDR3 region has the DNA TGTGCCAGTACCCAGGACAGGGGGAACACCGGGGAGCTGTTTTTT. As protein: CASTQDRGNTGELFF.

This clone was counted a single time. The chain uses TRBV27 and TRBJ1-2; perhaps TRBD1 as D (6 bases). Deletions cut 2 bases from V and 8 bases from J, with 12 bases between. Per germline, CDR1 MNHEY and CDR2 SMNVEV (reference sequence). The CDR3 covers 13 residues. As DNA, the CDR3 is TGTGCCAGCAGTTTAGGGGGGCGATGGGGCTACACCTTC. Protein: CASSLGGRWGYTF.